This is a list of T cell receptor beta chains from one sample in a study of regulatory T cells in long-lasting Graves disease. From the multiplex PCR reads, TCRdb called clonotypes with MiXCR, one entry per CDR3 protein. The data hold about 500,000 distinct CDR3 sequences, with 15% to 20% observed a single time. The sample was also reused in another study, on T cells in Graves' hyperthyroidism and ophthalmopathy.

Sequences were derived from peripheral blood mononuclear cells (PBMCs), sampled at new diagnosis, from a patient treated with antithyroid drugs. Source of these receptors: a man aged 40-49 years with Graves disease. Each CDR3 is given with its conserved first and last residue. The D gene is left open where the match is weak. Not every row has a clone size; where given, it reads once, few, many or a size class.

abundance: few; j_gene: TRBJ1-2; d_gene: NA; v_gene: TRBV20-1; CDR3aa: CSARVGARGYTF; CDR3nt: TGCAGTGCTAGAGTGGGGGCGCGTGGCTACACCTTC
abundance: many; j_gene: TRBJ1-2; d_gene: NA; v_gene: TRBV27; CDR3aa: CASSLTGGAGYTF; CDR3nt: TGTGCCAGCAGTTTAACCGGGGGGGCTGGCTACACCTTC
abundance: few; j_gene: TRBJ2-1; d_gene: NA; v_gene: TRBV30; CDR3aa: CAWSKVDEQFF; CDR3nt: TGTGCCTGGAGTAAAGTAGATGAGCAGTTCTTC
abundance: few; j_gene: TRBJ2-2; d_gene: TRBD1; v_gene: TRBV7-9; CDR3aa: CASSRETGDTGELFF; CDR3nt: TGTGCCAGCAGCAGAGAGACAGGGGACACCGGGGAGCTGTTTTTT
abundance: NA; j_gene: TRBJ2-1; d_gene: TRBD2; v_gene: TRBV29-1; CDR3aa: CSVEASGRAILSHEQFF; CDR3nt: TGCAGCGTTGAGGCTAGCGGGAGGGCTATCTTATCTCATGAGCAGTTCTTC
abundance: NA; j_gene: TRBJ2-1; d_gene: TRBD2; v_gene: TRBV19; CDR3aa: CASSTSGTSGYEQFF; CDR3nt: TGTGCCAGTAGTACCTCCGGGACTAGCGGGTATGAGCAGTTCTTC
abundance: many; j_gene: TRBJ2-7; d_gene: TRBD1; v_gene: TRBV24-1; CDR3aa: CATSDPRDRGPYEQYF; CDR3nt: TGTGCCACCAGTGACCCCCGGGACAGAGGGCCTTACGAGCAGTACTTC
abundance: few; j_gene: TRBJ1-2; d_gene: TRBD1; v_gene: TRBV27; CDR3aa: CASSLSSGTGGRYGYTF; CDR3nt: TGTGCCAGCAGTTTATCCTCCGGGACAGGGGGTCGGTATGGCTACACCTTC
abundance: NA; j_gene: TRBJ1-5; d_gene: TRBD1; v_gene: TRBV28; CDR3aa: CASSQLPRAGTGGSQPQHF; CDR3nt: TGTGCCAGCAGCCAATTACCCAGAGCCGGGACAGGGGGCAGTCAGCCCCAGCATTTT
abundance: many; j_gene: TRBJ1-1; d_gene: NA; v_gene: TRBV11-2; CDR3aa: CASSQSRGGPNTEAFF; CDR3nt: TGTGCCAGCAGCCAATCTAGGGGGGGACCGAACACTGAAGCTTTCTTT
abundance: many; j_gene: TRBJ2-5; d_gene: NA; v_gene: TRBV29-1; CDR3aa: CSVERLVGETQYF; CDR3nt: TGCAGCGTTGAAAGGCTAGTGGGGGAGACCCAGTACTTC
abundance: many; j_gene: TRBJ2-7; d_gene: NA; v_gene: TRBV7-9; CDR3aa: CASSLARGYHEQYF; CDR3nt: TGTGCCAGCAGCTTAGCGCGAGGGTACCACGAGCAGTACTTC
abundance: NA; j_gene: TRBJ2-1; d_gene: TRBD2; v_gene: TRBV19; CDR3aa: CASTGTSRSISSYNEQFF; CDR3nt: TGTGCCAGTACGGGGACTAGCCGATCCATTAGCTCCTACAATGAGCAGTTCTTC
abundance: many; j_gene: TRBJ2-7; d_gene: NA; v_gene: TRBV7-2; CDR3aa: CASRRGGTAYEQYF; CDR3nt: TGTGCCAGCAGACGAGGGGGGACAGCCTACGAGCAGTACTTC